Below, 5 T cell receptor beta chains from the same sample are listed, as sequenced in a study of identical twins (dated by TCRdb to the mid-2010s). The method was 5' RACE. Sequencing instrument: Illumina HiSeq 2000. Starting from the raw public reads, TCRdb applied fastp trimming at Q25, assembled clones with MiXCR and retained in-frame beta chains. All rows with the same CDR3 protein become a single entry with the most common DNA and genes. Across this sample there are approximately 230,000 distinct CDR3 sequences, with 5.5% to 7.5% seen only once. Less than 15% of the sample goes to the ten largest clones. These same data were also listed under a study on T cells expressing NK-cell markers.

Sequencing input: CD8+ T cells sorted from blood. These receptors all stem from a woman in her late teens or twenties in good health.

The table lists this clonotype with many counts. The CDR3 loop reads CASSVAAGASYEQYF. As DNA, the CDR3 is TGTGCCAGCAGCGTAGCAGCGGGAGCCTCCTACGAGCAGTACTTC. The V gene is TRBV9, the J gene TRBJ2-7, with 8 bases aligning to TRBD2. Germline values: CDR1 SGDLS, CDR2 YYNGEE. J was trimmed by 0 bases and V by 0 bases; bases with no gene match: 2. The CDR3 extends over 15 amino acids.

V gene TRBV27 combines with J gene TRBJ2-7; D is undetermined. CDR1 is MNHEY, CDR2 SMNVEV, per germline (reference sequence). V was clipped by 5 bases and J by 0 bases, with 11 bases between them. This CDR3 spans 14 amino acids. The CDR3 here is CASSTAWSSYEQYF. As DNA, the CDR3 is TGTGCCAGCAGTACCGCCTGGAGCTCCTACGAGCAGTACTTC.

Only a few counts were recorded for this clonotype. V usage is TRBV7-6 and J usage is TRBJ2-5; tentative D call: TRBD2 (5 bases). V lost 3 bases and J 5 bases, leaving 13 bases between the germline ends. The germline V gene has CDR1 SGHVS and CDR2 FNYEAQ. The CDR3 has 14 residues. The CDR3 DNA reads TGTGCCAGCAGCTTTCCTGGTACGGGGGAGACCCAGTACTTC. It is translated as CASSFPGTGETQYF.

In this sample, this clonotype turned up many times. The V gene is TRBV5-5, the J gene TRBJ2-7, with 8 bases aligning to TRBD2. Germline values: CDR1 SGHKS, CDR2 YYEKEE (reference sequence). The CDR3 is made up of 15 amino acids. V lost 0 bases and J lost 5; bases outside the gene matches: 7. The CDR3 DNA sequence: TGTGCCAGCAGCTTGGTTCCAGCGGGAGAACACGAGCAGTACTTC. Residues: CASSLVPAGEHEQYF.

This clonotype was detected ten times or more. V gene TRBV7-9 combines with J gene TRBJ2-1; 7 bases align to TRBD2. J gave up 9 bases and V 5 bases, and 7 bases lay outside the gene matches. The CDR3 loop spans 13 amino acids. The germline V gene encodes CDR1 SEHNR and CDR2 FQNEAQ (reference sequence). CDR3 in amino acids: CASSRSGEGEQFF. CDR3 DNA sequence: TGTGCCAGCAGCCGTTCGGGGGAGGGTGAGCAGTTCTTC.